Included here is one T cell receptor beta chain sequence, with context. TCRdb fed the RT-PCR reads into MiXCR, producing one record per CDR3 protein. There are about 700,000 distinct CDR3 sequences in the sample; over 12% occur only once, and 3.6% lies in the top ten. Germline CDR1 reads LGHNA; CDR2 reads YNFKEQ. The CDR3 spans 18 residues. Between the trimmed V and J ends, which lost 0 bases and 1 base, there was a span of 16 bases. V gene TRBV4-2 combines with J gene TRBJ1-5; D gene unclear. The sequencing input was memory CD4+ T cells from blood. The origin of this receptor is a female donor in good health, serving as a healthy control. The CDR3 region has the DNA TGTGCCAGCAGCCAAGATGTAGGCAGTTACCAGAGCAATCAGCCCCAGCATTTT. Protein sequence: CASSQDVGSYQSNQPQHF.